This T cell receptor beta chain originates from a study of post-analysis software for immune sequencing data. Background on the study: Recorded subtypes: relapsing-remitting, secondary progressive, progressive-relapsing; some patients unannotated.

Study-wide results and limits: Strong same-batch co-clustering of samples appeared with F measure clustering. Those with multiple sclerosis, the patient group, showed significantly lower normalized Chao1 diversity than controls. Comparison of patients with controls showed about 5 TRBV segments more frequent in patients, TRBV5-6, TRBV5-1 and TRBV20-1 among them.

CDR3 length equals 17 residues. Germline V lookup: CDR1 MDHEN, CDR2 SYDVKM. The germline V and J ends were trimmed by 3 bases and 4 bases, with 20 bases remaining between them. Each TCR beta cDNA library carried unique molecular identifiers. Yield was 450,000 to 650,000 cDNA molecules from around 1 to 9.1 million T cells. A single record per CDR3 protein comes from TCRdb applying MiXCR to the PCR reads. The table includes 400,000 to 500,000 distinct CDR3 sequences, about 40% detected once. Comment on this clonotype: Its antigen is undetermined.

The V call is TRBV28, the J call TRBJ2-3; TRBD2 is a possible D gene (7 bases). This TCR was sampled from a girl aged 2-10 years with multiple sclerosis. Material: blood. In nucleotides, the CDR3 is TGTGCCAGCAGTTTGAGGGGGGGCCGGTTGATTCCAGATACGCAGTATTTT. It specifies CASSLRGGRLIPDTQYF.